This T cell receptor beta chain was sequenced in a study of control samples from healthy donors and cancer patients. Data came from immunoSEQ multiplex PCR; TCRdb stores just in-frame clones and leaves some out. The sample lists 75,000 to 100,000 clones, approximately 89% seen once, with roughly 6% in the top ten. The source of this sequence is a man aged 45-65 years in good health. The sequencing input was blood.

The CDR3: CASSQIRDRDTEAFF. Written as DNA, the CDR3 is TGTGCCAGCAGCCAAATCCGGGACAGGGACACTGAAGCTTTCTTT. The chain uses TRBV27 and TRBJ1-1, with 9 bases that match TRBD1. Trimming at V came to 6 bases and at J to 3 bases, leaving 8 bases not matched to a gene. Germline V lookup: CDR1 MNHEY, CDR2 SMNVEV (reference sequence). The CDR3 totals 15 residues.